The rows below give T cell receptor beta chains drawn from one sample of a study of regulatory T cells in long-lasting Graves disease. TCRdb independently ran MiXCR on the multiplex PCR reads; one entry per CDR3 protein. The data contain 650,000 to 700,000 distinct CDR3 sequences, 30% of them singletons. This sample comprised peripheral blood mononuclear cells (PBMCs), obtained when the disease was refractory, from a patient treated with antithyroid drugs. All receptors come from a female donor with Graves disease. The CDR3 runs from the conserved cysteine through the conserved F or W.

J	V	CDR3
TRBJ1-1	TRBV6-1	CASSKDRVVTEAFF
TRBJ1-1	TRBV20-1	CSADPGGNTEAFF
TRBJ2-5	TRBV6-1	CASTWGTGQETQYF
TRBJ1-5	TRBV6-1	CASSEVTGAWQPQHF
TRBJ2-7	TRBV12-3/TRBV12-4	CASSRNVGQGSIEQYF
TRBJ2-7	TRBV19	CASSNPVGGSYEQYF
TRBJ2-7	TRBV19	CASSTGGDWIYEQYF
TRBJ2-5	TRBV12-5	CASGLVLGQGNWAQYF
TRBJ2-5	TRBV19	CASSLGANALQETQYF
TRBJ2-5	TRBV6-1	CASSEGGGRGETQYF
TRBJ2-1	TRBV6-1	CASITLQGAGYNEQFF
TRBJ2-7	TRBV6-1	CASSEARSSGLRDEQYF
TRBJ2-5	TRBV2	CASSTYLQETQYF
TRBJ2-3	TRBV5-1	CASVGGEDTQCF
TRBJ1-4	TRBV2	CASRPTVQEPTNEKLFF
TRBJ1-1	TRBV27	CASSPYQGPAMNTEAFF
TRBJ2-5	TRBV5-4	CASSLVPNRETQYF
TRBJ1-5	TRBV14	CASSQGGRGNQPQHF
TRBJ1-2	TRBV19	CASSIGQGALYGYTF
TRBJ2-2	TRBV15	CATSRELTVGRNTGELFF
TRBJ1-5	TRBV6-1	CASSRRQGVDQPQHF
TRBJ2-7	TRBV27	CASTDLFGEQYF
TRBJ1-1	TRBV3-1	CASNSGAQRAEAFF
TRBJ2-2	TRBV6-4	CARPGELFF
TRBJ1-1	TRBV10-3	CATLNLQGQNTEAFF
TRBJ1-4	TRBV12-3/TRBV12-4	CASSEGGIDEKLFF
TRBJ1-2	TRBV4-1	CASSQPGSRALNYGYTF
TRBJ2-7	TRBV30	CAWGQGGYEQYF
TRBJ1-2	TRBV5-1	CASSPLFGGLNYGYTF
TRBJ2-5	TRBV28	CASSLGPGQGPPETQYF
TRBJ2-1	TRBV3-1	CASSSSADSYNEQFF
TRBJ1-1	TRBV29-1	CSVEGGENTEAFF
TRBJ2-5	TRBV11-2	CASSLGSGRETQYF
TRBJ1-2	TRBV29-1	CSVVGDAYGYTF
TRBJ1-2	TRBV19	CASSPRQGWVYTF
TRBJ1-6	TRBV28	CASSSGGTYSPLHF
TRBJ1-5	TRBV12-3/TRBV12-4	CASSPRPSGNQPQHF
TRBJ2-7	TRBV6-5	CASSYSLWDSEQYF
TRBJ1-1	TRBV13	CASSSPGEAFF
TRBJ1-6	TRBV15	CATRDRVGNSPLHF
TRBJ2-2	TRBV7-3	CASSLNISAETGELFF
TRBJ2-7	TRBV12-3/TRBV12-4	CASSPRTSGRYEQYF